This T cell receptor (beta chain) came from a study of regulatory T cells in long-lasting Graves disease. Building of the TCR beta libraries involved iRepertoire HTBI primers and Arm-PCR of CDR3 regions. A single record per CDR3 protein comes from TCRdb applying MiXCR to the multiplex PCR reads. The sample carries under 300,000 distinct CDR3 sequences, 20% recorded once. Points on this clonotype: Its target is not known.

With V trimmed by 6 bases and J by 7 bases, 4 bases remained unmatched. The length of the CDR3 is 13 residues. Germline CDR1 MNHEY, CDR2 SMNVEV (reference sequence). Study findings and constraints: Sharing of public clonotypes was greater in persistent patients (under 3,000) than in new patients (fewer than 1,000). TRBV28 was favored in persistent disease, as were TRBJ1-2 and TRBJ2-5. Less diverse TCR repertoires were seen in persistent Graves' patients than in newly diagnosed ones.

Time point given: newly diagnosed GD, antithyroid drugs for less than 3 months. PBMC-derived RNA was used for the TCR library. Sequenced here: peripheral blood mononuclear cells (PBMCs), sampled at new diagnosis, from a patient treated with antithyroid drugs. This TCR was sampled from a female donor with Graves disease. The rearrangement links TRBV27 to TRBJ2-5; 11 nucleotides line up with TRBD2. The CDR3 sequence: CASSPGLAGTQYF. CDR3 nucleotides: TGTGCCAGCAGCCCAGGACTAGCGGGGACCCAGTACTTC.